The 2 T cell receptor beta chains presented below share a single source sample, sequenced in a study of blood T cell repertoires in COVID-19. This table comes from immunoSEQ multiplex PCR, and its TCRdb copy is limited to in-frame clones, with some not included. The profile shows 85,000 to 100,000 clones, less than 85% of them singletons. Sequencing input: peripheral blood. All receptors derive from a woman older than 75 with active or convalescent COVID-19.

This chain uses TRBV28 with TRBJ1-6; possibly TRBD1 for D (5 bases). The CDR3 runs 12 residues. Trimming took 11 bases from V and 7 from J, leaving 12 bases between them. The germline gives CDR1 MDHEN, CDR2 SYDVKM. CDR3 DNA sequence: TGTGCCTCTTCCAGGGCGAATTCACCCCTCCACTTT. Protein sequence: CASSRANSPLHF.

V and J are TRBV7-2 and TRBJ1-6, with D tentatively TRBD1 (5 bases). With 2 bases removed from V and 9 bases from J, the gap between germline ends came to 14 bases. CDR1 SGHTA and CDR2 FQGNSA come from the germline V gene. This CDR3 comprises 15 residues. CDR3 sequence (DNA): TGTGCCAGCAGCTTATTCCAGGGAAGGGGTTCACCCCTCCACTTT. Its protein is CASSLFQGRGSPLHF. The variable domain in full, with the rest retrieved from reference TRBV7-2 and TRBJ1-6, is GAGVSQSPSNKVTEKGKDVELRCDPISGHTALYWYRQSLGQGLEFLIYFQGNSAPDKSGLPSDRFSAERTGGSVSTLTIQRTQQEDSAVYLCASSLFQGRGSPLHFGNGTRLTVT.